This T cell receptor beta chain is from a study of shared clonotypes between healthy human individuals. Losses at the gene ends were 6 bases for V and 2 bases for J; bases not matched to a gene: 7. The CDR3 is 15 amino acids. Germline CDR1 reads WSHSY; CDR2 reads SAAADI. Sorted-subset replicate PCRs used 200 ng DNA, roughly 28,000 T cell genomes. Assay used: immunoSEQ multiplex PCR; TCRdb lists only in-frame clones, some missing. The table includes roughly 640,000 clones, around two thirds detected once. Sequencing was carried out using memory CD4+ T cells sorted from blood. Subset reported: CD45RA-negative fraction. The sequence was obtained from a woman in her twenties or thirties in good health. The chain couples TRBV10-2 to TRBJ2-3; 8 positions agree with TRBD2. The DNA of the CDR3 is TGCGCCAGCAGACTAGCGGATATTCTCACAGATACGCAGTATTTT. Amino acid sequence: CASRLADILTDTQYF.